This TCR beta chain was identified in a study of T cell responses to AZD1222 COVID-19 vaccine. CDR1 is LNHDA, CDR2 SQIVND, per germline (reference sequence). The CDR3 length is 14 residues. Trimming shortened V by 3 bases and J by 0 bases, and 6 bases separated the two germline ends. Sequencing was performed with immunoSEQ multiplex PCR; in TCRdb, only in-frame clones are kept and a portion is missing. The sample includes 150,000 to 180,000 clones, approximately 87% of them seen just once. Whole-study results and caveats: The span of vaccine-associated CD4 TCRs extended across spike, with dominance at 160-218 and 743-854. When two AZD1222 doses had been given, Spike-specific TCR breadth and depth rose. Donors, mostly white British, included more females; clonal diversity was possibly underestimated. Close to half of all spike-specific TCRs reportedly target regions of the variants that are unmutated.

In the case of this clone: Its antigen is unknown.

The chain employs TRBV19 and TRBJ1-3; D remains ambiguous. This receptor was taken from an adult in good health. The sequences come from peripheral blood, collected on day 0 of MenACWY control vaccination. The CDR3 region has the DNA TGTGCCAGTAGTATCGCCAGCTCTGGAAACACCATATATTTT. Translated, it gives CASSIASSGNTIYF.